The 8 T cell receptor beta chains reported below all come from one sample, sequenced in a study of T-cell reconstitution after alpha-beta-depleted transplantation in children (dated by TCRdb to 2015 to 2016). Libraries were constructed by PCR. The instrument given in TCRdb is Illumina HiSeq 2500. TCR library preparation used molecular barcoding, with unique molecular identifiers applied to normalize quantification of the TCRbeta repertoire. TCRdb applied fastp at Q25 and MiXCR to the public reads, then kept only in-frame beta chains. Rows are unified per CDR3 protein, each entry keeping the most common DNA and genes. For this sample the table gives around 410,000 distinct CDR3 sequences, of which roughly a tenth were detected only once. The ten largest make up about 5% of the sample. This specimen was PBMCs from the stem cell graft donor, taken from the stem cell graft. Receptor source: a human donor who donated a stem cell graft to a child with acute myeloid leukemia.

The table lists this clonotype with a few counts. The J gene is TRBJ2-2, the V gene TRBV11-1; 15 bases fit TRBD2. Per the germline V gene, CDR1 is SGHAT and CDR2 is FQDESV (reference sequence). The J segment lost 5 bases and the V segment lost 4 bases, leaving 8 bases of the junction unmatched. This CDR3 has 18 residues. DNA of the CDR3: TGTGCCAGCAGCTCTCCGGGACTAGCGGGAGGTCGGACCGGGGAGCTGTTTTTT. The encoded protein is CASSSPGLAGGRTGELFF. Variable domain in full (rest from reference TRBV11-1 and TRBJ2-2): EAEVAQSPRYKITEKSQAVAFWCDPISGHATLYWYRQILGQGPELLVQFQDESVVDDSQLPKDRFSAERLKGVDSTLKIQPAELGDSAMYLCASSSPGLAGGRTGELFFGEGSRLTVL.

This clonotype turned up a few times. The V and J genes are TRBV20-1 and TRBJ2-7, with TRBD2 identical over 8 bases. V lost 1 base, J lost 0 bases, and 8 bases stayed unmatched. CDR3 length: 16 residues. CDR1 is DFQATT and CDR2 is SNEGSKA in the germline V gene (reference sequence). The CDR3 coding sequence is TGCAGTGCTAGAGGCCTAGCGGGCAAATCCTCCTACGAGCAGTACTTC. Its protein is CSARGLAGKSSYEQYF.

The table lists this clonotype with a few counts. This chain connects TRBV11-2 to TRBJ2-3; 13 bases are a match to TRBD2. This CDR3 comprises 17 residues. CDR1 is SGHAT, CDR2 FQNNGV, per germline. With V trimmed by 4 bases and J by 5 bases, 9 bases remained unmatched. CDR3 residues: CASSSGGGTSGVDTQYF. The DNA of the CDR3 is TGTGCCAGCAGCTCGGGAGGAGGGACTAGCGGGGTAGATACGCAGTATTTT.

This clonotype was seen a handful of times. V gene TRBV25-1 combines with J gene TRBJ2-7; 9 bases are a match to TRBD1. V gave up 3 bases and J gave up 2 bases; unmatched junction bases: 5. Germline V gene lookup returns CDR1 MGHDK and CDR2 SYGVNS. The CDR3 contains 15 residues. For the CDR3, the DNA is TGTGCCAGCAGTGAGGAGGGACAGGGCACCTACGAGCAGTACTTC. The encoded protein is CASSEEGQGTYEQYF.

This clonotype appeared a few times. The chain combines TRBV7-9 with TRBJ2-1, with D hard to call. Trimming removed 2 bases at V and 3 bases at J, with 8 bases between. The length of the CDR3 is 14 residues. CDR1 is SEHNR, CDR2 FQNEAQ, per germline (reference sequence). The CDR3 DNA sequence: TGTGCCAGCAGCTTATCCGCGAGCTACAATGAGCAGTTCTTC. Residues: CASSLSASYNEQFF.

This clonotype was picked up a small number of times. This chain uses TRBV27 with TRBJ2-7, with a weak D call TRBD2 (5 bases). Germline CDR1 and CDR2: MNHEY and SMNVEV (reference sequence). The length of the CDR3 is 15 residues. V lost 3 bases, J lost 5 bases, and 17 bases lay in between. This CDR3 is CASSLRVSLSNEQYF. The CDR3 region has the DNA TGTGCCAGCAGTTTGAGGGTCTCCCTGAGCAACGAGCAGTACTTC.

This clonotype was seen more than once but under ten times. J is TRBJ1-5 and V is TRBV15, with D maybe TRBD1 (5 bases). This CDR3 contains 18 residues. The germline V gene encodes CDR1 LNHNV and CDR2 YYDKDF (reference sequence). Trimming shortened V by 0 bases and J by 2 bases, and 17 bases separated the two germline ends. The CDR3 loop is CATSRDELLREGNQPQHF. CDR3 in DNA: TGTGCCACCAGCAGAGATGAGCTACTCAGGGAGGGCAATCAGCCCCAGCATTTT.

The chain employs TRBV2 and TRBJ2-2; 8 bases agree with TRBD2. Germline V CDR1 and CDR2: SNHLY, FYNNEI. The CDR3 length is 15 residues. With 8 bases clipped from V and 4 bases from J, the junction kept 9 bases outside the gene matches. CDR3 in DNA: TGTGCCAGCGATACGGGAGGGCTGGGCACCGGGGAGCTGTTTTTT. It is translated as CASDTGGLGTGELFF.